The 5 T cell receptor beta chains below were found in one sample sequenced in a study of response to subunit inactivated influenza vaccine. TCRdb re-called the RT-PCR reads with MiXCR, one entry per CDR3 protein. The top ten hold more than 8.5% of the sample, which has roughly 760,000 distinct CDR3 sequences, 21% seen once. The input for sequencing was PBMCs from blood, taken 4 to 6 days after vaccination. Every receptor here comes from a man aged 45 to 65 who received an inactivated influenza vaccine.

The CDR3 DNA follows: TGCGCCAGCAACGGTCAGGGAACCCCTCAAGAGACCCAGTACTTC. Protein: CASNGQGTPQETQYF. The J gene is TRBJ2-5, the V gene TRBV10-2; weak D call: TRBD1 (5 bases). The V gene lost 7 bases and the J gene lost 2 bases, with 17 bases spanning the gap. The CDR3 spans 15 residues. Germline V gives CDR1 WSHSY, CDR2 SAAADI.

This clonotype has only a few counts. The J gene is TRBJ2-3, the V gene TRBV5-1, with D tentatively TRBD2 (6 bases). The V gene lost 7 bases and the J gene lost 7 bases, with 19 bases spanning the gap. Germline CDR1 SGHRS, CDR2 YFSETQ. There are 14 residues in the CDR3. CDR3 in DNA: TGCGCCAGCTCCCCGGGAGACTCTTTTAATACGCAGTATTTT. Protein sequence: CASSPGDSFNTQYF.

This rearrangement joins TRBV7-6 to TRBJ2-1; TRBD2 agrees at 10 bases. This CDR3 region has 14 residues. V lost 2 bases, J lost 12 bases, and 7 bases stayed unmatched. Germline V gene data show CDR1 as SGHVS and CDR2 as FNYEAQ. Written as DNA, the CDR3 is TGTGCCAGCAGCTTATTGCTCGGGACTAGCGTGCAGTTCTTC. Protein product: CASSLLLGTSVQFF.

The chain is built from TRBV7-2 and TRBJ2-5; 11 nucleotides line up with TRBD2. V trimming: 10 bases; J trimming: 2 bases; junction bases outside the gene matches: 3. The CDR3 spans 13 residues. Germline V CDR1 and CDR2: SGHTA, FQGNSA. The CDR3 DNA reads TGTGCCACCCGACTAGCGGGGCAAGAGACCCAGTACTTC. Translation: CATRLAGQETQYF.

This clonotype appeared a single time. The chain employs TRBV5-5 and TRBJ1-4; weak D call: TRBD1 (6 bases). This CDR3 spans 16 amino acids. Germline CDR1 is SGHKS and CDR2 is YYEKEE (reference sequence). With 0 bases removed from V and 5 bases from J, the gap between germline ends came to 14 bases. CDR3 protein: CASSLDIRQENEKLFF. The CDR3 bases are TGTGCCAGCAGCTTGGACATAAGACAGGAGAATGAAAAACTGTTTTTT.